This TCR beta chain was identified during a study of T cell changes during pregnancy in multiple sclerosis. Germline V gene lookup returns CDR1 SGHVS and CDR2 FNYEAQ. With V trimmed by 4 bases and J by 2 bases, 3 bases remained unmatched. CDR3 length: 15 amino acids. Here immunoSEQ multiplex PCR was the method, and the copy in TCRdb shows in-frame clones only, minus some. The table shows 35,000 to 45,000 clones, with about 90% occurring only once. The source was peripheral blood, collected in the second trimester of pregnancy. J is TRBJ2-3 and V is TRBV7-6; 10 bases match TRBD2. The TCR originated in a female donor in good health, enrolled as a control in a pregnancy study. The CDR3 DNA is TGTGCCAGCAGCTCGACTAGCGGGTACACAGATACGCAGTATTTT. Its protein product is CASSSTSGYTDTQYF.